This T cell receptor (beta chain) was captured by sequencing in a study of shared clonotypes between healthy human individuals. The quantity of DNA used in unsorted PBMC replicate PCRs was 300 ng, corresponding to about 30,000 T cell genomes. The authors sequenced unsorted PBMC DNA on ten immunoSEQ deep assay plates. Under the authors' procedure: Junction-only immunoSEQ data arrived without quality scores, meaning filtering differed. Using immunoSEQ multiplex PCR, the repertoire was profiled, and TCRdb retains in-frame clones only, with some absent. V and J calls and clone size are as listed in that table; D and trimming were resolved from the DNA. The sample contains 470,000 or so clones, 65% to 85% of which appear only once. The V end lost 4 bases, the J end lost 6 bases, and 15 bases lay between the germline ends. Germline assignment: CDR1 SNHLY and CDR2 FYNNEI. The CDR3 runs to 14 residues.

The chain is built from TRBV2 and TRBJ1-2; TRBD1 might be the D (5 bases). The source is a woman between 40 and 50 years old in good health. Some clones in this sample may be carry-over from other donors' samples. The sample was PBMCs. This chain's CDR3 is CASSVGRGGHGYTF. CDR3 sequence (DNA): TGTGCCAGCAGTGTGGGGAGGGGCGGTCATGGCTACACCTTC.